What follows are 30 T cell receptor beta chains derived from one specimen sequenced in a study of OX40 agonist ivuxolimab in advanced cancers. TCRdb keeps only in-frame clones here, not all; method: immunoSEQ multiplex PCR. The sample records 50,000 to 60,000 clones, 89% being singletons. The sample in question was CD4+ or CD8+ T cells sorted from blood, obtained in a trial of the OX40 agonist ivuxolimab. These receptors came from an adult with an advanced solid tumor such as melanoma, head and neck, liver or kidney cancer.

The CDR3 loop is CASSIAGGSYEQYF. The CDR3 DNA follows: TGTGCCAGTAGTATAGCGGGAGGCTCCTACGAGCAGTACTTC. The chain couples TRBV19 to TRBJ2-7; TRBD2 aligns across 7 bases. V was clipped by 1 base and J by 0 bases; unmatched bases: 0. CDR1 is LNHDA, CDR2 SQIVND, per germline (reference sequence). CDR3 length: 14 residues.

This clone has more than one count but fewer than ten. This chain links TRBV19 with TRBJ1-4, with 9 bases matching TRBD1. The V gene end was trimmed by 5 bases and the J gene end by 7 bases; junction bases not matched to a gene: 11. Germline assignment: CDR1 LNHDA and CDR2 SQIVND (reference sequence). The CDR3 is 16 amino acids. This CDR3 reads CASSQPGQGLFEKLFF. In nucleotides, the CDR3 is TGTGCCAGTAGTCAACCGGGACAGGGCCTTTTTGAAAAACTGTTTTTT.

CDR3 sequence reads: CATRPETGELFF. CDR3 coding DNA: TGTGCCACCCGGCCCGAAACCGGGGAGCTGTTTTTT. V is TRBV19 and J is TRBJ2-2, with unresolved D. The length of the CDR3 is 12 residues. V lost 10 bases and J 5 bases, leaving 11 bases between the germline ends. The germline CDR1 and CDR2 sequences are LNHDA and SQIVND (reference sequence).

This rearrangement joins TRBV5-8 to TRBJ2-7; D gene uncertain. Trimming removed 1 base from V and 4 bases from J, with 3 bases in between. Germline CDR1 SGHTS, CDR2 YDEGEE. The CDR3 is 11 residues long. The CDR3 nucleotides are TGTGCCAGCAGCTTGACGTACGAGCAGTACTTC. Amino acid sequence: CASSLTYEQYF.

The chain employs TRBV27 and TRBJ2-7; 8 bases map to TRBD1. Germline CDR1 and CDR2: MNHEY and SMNVEV (reference sequence). The CDR3 runs 13 residues. Trimming cost V 3 bases and J 3 bases; bases outside gene matches: 1. CDR3 DNA: TGTGCCAGCAGTTTTGGACAGGGCTACGAGCAGTACTTC. It codes for CASSFGQGYEQYF.

The V and J genes are TRBV23-1 and TRBJ1-2; D is unclear. TRBV23-1 is reported as an ORF; its role is uncertain. The CDR3 has 10 amino acids. V was cut by 2 bases and J by 7 bases, with 2 bases left in between. CDR3 DNA sequence: TGCGCCAGCAGTCAAGGTGGCTACACCTTC. Translating it yields CASSQGGYTF.

V gene TRBV10-1 combines with J gene TRBJ2-3; perhaps D is TRBD1 or TRBD2 (5 bases each). The CDR3 totals 15 residues. Trimming stripped 0 bases from V and 5 bases from J, with 12 bases between. Per the germline V gene, CDR1 is WNHNN and CDR2 is SYGVQD (reference sequence). This chain's CDR3 is CASSESVGEGDTQYF. The CDR3 bases are TGCGCCAGCAGTGAGTCAGTGGGGGAAGGAGATACGCAGTATTTT.

This chain uses TRBV19 with TRBJ2-1; D is unresolved. CDR1 and CDR2 (germline): LNHDA, SQIVND (reference sequence). Trimming took off 2 bases at V and 1 base at J, with 9 bases between the two ends. CDR3 length: 15 residues. CDR3 amino acids: CASSILPASYNEQFF. CDR3 coding DNA: TGTGCCAGTAGTATACTCCCCGCATCCTACAATGAGCAGTTCTTC.

The rearrangement joins TRBV5-4 to TRBJ1-1, with D possibly TRBD1 on 6 matching bases. Germline assignment: CDR1 SGHNT and CDR2 YYREEE (reference sequence). With 2 bases removed from V and 4 bases from J, the gap between germline ends came to 12 bases. CDR3 size: 14 residues. The CDR3 DNA reads TGTGCCAGCAGCTTAAGGGGAGGGGGCACTGAAGCTTTCTTT. This encodes CASSLRGGGTEAFF.

V is TRBV9 and J is TRBJ2-7; tentatively, D is TRBD2 (6 bases). The germline gives CDR1 SGDLS, CDR2 YYNGEE. Trimming pared 3 bases from V and 2 bases from J, leaving 9 bases between. The CDR3 consists of 13 residues. CDR3 bases: TGTGCCAGCAGCGGACTAGTACCCTACGAGCAGTACTTC. As protein: CASSGLVPYEQYF.

The chain joins TRBV28 to TRBJ2-1; TRBD2 might be the D (5 bases). The CDR3 extends over 15 amino acids. Germline V CDR1 and CDR2: MDHEN, SYDVKM. Trimming removed 7 bases from V and 3 bases from J, with 16 bases in between. The CDR3 sequence: CASTSTRTFYNEQFF. CDR3 nucleotide sequence: TGTGCCAGCACTTCCACCCGGACTTTCTACAATGAGCAGTTCTTC.

The chain uses TRBV4-1 and TRBJ2-3; possibly TRBD1 or TRBD2 for D (5 bases each). CDR3 length: 17 residues. Germline CDR1 is MGHRA and CDR2 is YSYEKL. Deletions cut 2 bases from V and 3 bases from J, with 18 bases between. In DNA, the CDR3 is TGCGCCAGCAGCCAATCCCCGGGACCGCAAAGAACAGATACGCAGTATTTT. This translates into CASSQSPGPQRTDTQYF.

V and J are TRBV4-1 and TRBJ2-7; 9 bases line up with TRBD1. Germline V CDR1 and CDR2: MGHRA, YSYEKL. This CDR3 has 14 amino acids. With V trimmed by 6 bases and J by 3 bases, 6 bases remained unmatched. CDR3 region: CASSPGTGIYEQYV. The CDR3 nucleotides read TGCGCCAGCAGTCCCGGGACAGGGATCTACGAGCAGTACGTC.

The chain is built from TRBV11-2 and TRBJ1-1; D remains ambiguous. Trimming took off 7 bases at V and 3 bases at J, with 12 bases between the two ends. The CDR3 covers 13 residues. The V gene's germline CDR1 is SGHAT and CDR2 FQNNGV. The CDR3 sequence: CASIEAPDTEAFF. The CDR3 region has the DNA TGTGCCAGCATTGAGGCGCCGGACACTGAAGCTTTCTTT.

This chain links TRBV6-1 with TRBJ2-1, with TRBD2 matching 10 bases. Germline V lookup: CDR1 MNHNS, CDR2 SASEGT. This CDR3 contains 15 residues. The V gene end was trimmed by 6 bases and the J gene end by 7 bases; junction bases not matched to a gene: 9. CDR3 protein: CASSELAGLHNEQFF. The CDR3 DNA follows: TGTGCCAGCAGCGAACTAGCGGGGTTGCATAATGAGCAGTTCTTC.

This chain connects TRBV14 to TRBJ2-1; TRBD2 agrees at 15 bases. Looked up from germline, CDR1 is SGHDN and CDR2 is FVKESK. V shed 3 bases, J shed 4 bases, and the junction held 4 bases outside the gene matches. The CDR3 is made up of 17 amino acids. CDR3 sequence reads: CASSQPGLAGGYNEQFF. The CDR3 DNA reads TGTGCCAGCAGCCAGCCGGGACTAGCGGGGGGTTACAATGAGCAGTTCTTC.

This clone appeared a few times. V gene TRBV29-1 combines with J gene TRBJ2-1; tentative D call: TRBD2 (7 bases). The ends were cut back, 6 bases at V and 5 bases at J, with 20 bases in the middle. CDR1 and CDR2 (germline): SQVTM, ANQGSEA. This CDR3 spans 15 amino acids. CDR3 nucleotides: TGCAGCGTCGCCGACGGGGGGAGGGGGAACAATGAGCAGTTCTTC. Residues: CSVADGGRGNNEQFF.

This sequence joins TRBV4-1 and TRBJ1-1; D gene unclear. The CDR3 consists of 12 residues. Germline CDR1 reads MGHRA; CDR2 reads YSYEKL. The V and J ends lost 0 bases and 7 bases respectively, with 6 bases between them. The DNA for the CDR3 is TGCGCCAGCAGCCAAGATGAGGTTGAAGCTTTCTTT. Protein: CASSQDEVEAFF.

This CDR3 is CASVGEQETQYF. The DNA of the CDR3 is TGTGCCAGTGTGGGAGAACAAGAGACCCAGTACTTC. The rearrangement links TRBV27 to TRBJ2-5; tentative D call: TRBD2 (5 bases). CDR1 is MNHEY, CDR2 SMNVEV, per germline (reference sequence). Trimming took off 9 bases at V and 2 bases at J, with 10 bases between the two ends. The CDR3 is 12 residues long.

The chain joins TRBV4-1 to TRBJ1-6; D ambiguous. The CDR3 spans 13 residues. Looked up from germline, CDR1 is MGHRA and CDR2 is YSYEKL. Trimming removed 0 bases at V and 8 bases at J, with 5 bases between. The CDR3 sequence is CASSQDRDSPLHF. For the CDR3, the DNA is TGCGCCAGCAGCCAAGATAGGGATTCACCCCTCCACTTT.

This chain joins TRBV6-5 and TRBJ2-5; D perhaps matches TRBD1 (6 bases). V lost 4 bases and J 1 base, leaving 13 bases between the germline ends. CDR3 length: 15 amino acids. Germline V gene lookup returns CDR1 MNHEY and CDR2 SVGAGI. In DNA, the CDR3 is TGTGCCAGCAGTTTGACCCAGGGGATCCAAGAGACCCAGTACTTC. It codes for CASSLTQGIQETQYF.

In its sample, this clone was seen once. The chain combines TRBV19 with TRBJ1-1; D unresolved. Trimming took off 2 bases at V and 0 bases at J, with 4 bases between the two ends. The V gene's germline CDR1 is LNHDA and CDR2 SQIVND (reference sequence). The CDR3 loop spans 13 amino acids. The CDR3 region has the DNA TGTGCCAGTAGTATACGGTTGAACACTGAAGCTTTCTTT. This codes for CASSIRLNTEAFF. Drawing the rest from reference TRBV19 and TRBJ1-1, the complete variable domain is DGGITQSPKYLFRKEGQNVTLSCEQNLNHDAMYWYRQDPGQGLRLIYYSQIVNDFQKGDIAEGYSVSREKKESFPLTVTSAQKNPTAFYLCASSIRLNTEAFFGQGTRLTVV.

This chain joins TRBV4-1 and TRBJ2-7; D possibly uses TRBD1 or TRBD2 (5 bases each). Trimming cost V 2 bases and J 3 bases, with 14 bases left between them. This CDR3 spans 15 amino acids. CDR1 and CDR2 (germline): MGHRA, YSYEKL. CDR3 coding DNA: TGCGCCAGCAGCCAAAACCGAGGGGCCAGCTACGAGCAGTACTTC. Encoded protein: CASSQNRGASYEQYF.

This clone has just one count. The V gene is TRBV27, the J gene TRBJ1-4; D gene ambiguous. The CDR3 is 12 residues long. The V and J ends lost 7 bases and 8 bases respectively, with 11 bases between them. The germline V gene encodes CDR1 MNHEY and CDR2 SMNVEV (reference sequence). The CDR3 protein is CASTSPGEKLFF. The CDR3 DNA reads TGTGCCAGCACATCCCCGGGGGAAAAACTGTTTTTT.

In nucleotides, the CDR3 is TGTGCCAGCAGCCTTAATTCTGGGGGGGTCCCCTATGGCTACACCTTC. It translates to CASSLNSGGVPYGYTF. The chain carries TRBV11-2 and TRBJ1-2; maybe TRBD1 (5 bases). The ends were cut back, 5 bases at V and 4 bases at J, with 20 bases in the middle. CDR3 size: 16 residues. Germline V gene lookup returns CDR1 SGHAT and CDR2 FQNNGV. Drawing the rest from reference TRBV11-2 and TRBJ1-2, the complete variable domain is EAGVAQSPRYKIIEKRQSVAFWCNPISGHATLYWYQQILGQGPKLLIQFQNNGVVDDSQLPKDRFSAERLKGVDSTLKIQPAKLEDSAVYLCASSLNSGGVPYGYTFGSGTRLTVV.

About this clone itself: The germline gene is not matched at one end of the junction; a read error may be the cause. The J gene is TRBJ2-1, the V gene TRBV7-9; TRBD2 matches at 7 bases. CDR3 length equals 15 residues. Germline assignment: CDR1 SEHNR and CDR2 FQNEAQ (reference sequence). DNA of the CDR3: TGTGCCAGCAACTTACTCGGACTAGGCGAGAATGAGCAGTTCTTC. Translated, it gives CASNLLGLGENEQFF.

The chain carries TRBV20-1 and TRBJ2-1; D is undetermined. CDR3 length: 11 residues. Germline CDR1 is DFQATT and CDR2 is SNEGSKA (reference sequence). As DNA, the CDR3 is TGCATCGCTAGGCATTACAATGAGCAGTTCTTC. It specifies CIARHYNEQFF.

The J gene is TRBJ1-1, the V gene TRBV30, with 7 bases matching TRBD1. This CDR3 region has 13 residues. Germline values: CDR1 GTSNPN, CDR2 SVGIG (reference sequence). Trimming cost V 0 bases and J 5 bases; bases outside gene matches: 3. CDR3 coding DNA: TGTGCCTGGAGTGTACTGACAGGGACTGAAGCTTTCTTT. Amino acid sequence: CAWSVLTGTEAFF.

CDR3: CAIGLDGETQYF. The CDR3 DNA is TGTGCCATCGGACTGGACGGAGAGACCCAGTACTTC. The rearrangement joins TRBV10-3 to TRBJ2-5; TRBD2 might be the D (5 bases). From germline, CDR1 is ENHRY and CDR2 SYGVKD. Trimming shortened V by 8 bases and J by 4 bases, and 11 bases separated the two germline ends. The CDR3 extends over 12 amino acids.

The V call is TRBV28, the J call TRBJ2-1; the D is unclear. V was shortened by 4 bases and J by 8 bases, with 21 bases between the two germline ends. Germline V gene lookup returns CDR1 MDHEN and CDR2 SYDVKM. The CDR3 runs 16 residues. DNA of the CDR3: TGTGCCAGCAGTTCACCGACTGGACGAGATAGGTATGAGCAGTTCTTC. This sequence encodes CASSSPTGRDRYEQFF.